The 10 T cell receptor beta chains presented below share a single source sample, sequenced in a study of T-cell reconstitution after alpha-beta-depleted transplantation in children. The TCRbeta library was prepared with unique molecular identifiers. From the PCR reads, TCRdb called clonotypes with MiXCR, one entry per CDR3 protein. In the table there are around 370,000 distinct CDR3 sequences, 10% of which are singletons. This sample comprised PBMCs from the stem cell graft donor, obtained from the stem cell graft. The receptors originated from a human donor who donated a stem cell graft to a child with acute lymphoblastic leukemia.

This clonotype was counted only a few times. This chain links TRBV12-3 or TRBV12-4 with TRBJ1-1; TRBD1 agrees at 9 bases. There are 17 residues in the CDR3. Germline trimming cut 7 bases from V and 0 bases from J; bases unmatched to any gene: 12. The CDR3 sequence is CASTPGQGGPMNTEAFF. The CDR3 coding sequence is TGTGCCAGCACACCGGGACAGGGCGGACCTATGAACACTGAAGCTTTCTTT.

This clonotype was detected only a few times. The rearrangement uses TRBV28 and TRBJ1-1; D remains ambiguous. V lost 7 bases and J lost 5, with 14 bases in between. This CDR3 contains 13 residues. The germline V gene has CDR1 MDHEN and CDR2 SYDVKM. CDR3 sequence: CASIGRSSTEAFF. The CDR3 DNA reads as TGTGCCAGCATTGGCAGGTCGTCGACTGAAGCTTTCTTT. The entire variable domain, with the rest obtained from reference TRBV28 and TRBJ1-1, is as follows: DVKVTQSSRYLVKRTGEKVFLECVQDMDHENMFWYRQDPGLGLRLIYFSYDVKMKEKGDIPEGYSVSREKKERFSLILESASTNQTSMYLCASIGRSSTEAFFGQGTRLTVV.

This clonotype was seen many times. The rearrangement links TRBV5-1 to TRBJ2-5; 7 bases agree with TRBD2. Germline values: CDR1 SGHRS, CDR2 YFSETQ. V lost 6 bases and J lost 4; bases outside the gene matches: 6. The CDR3 is made up of 13 amino acids. CDR3 in DNA: TGCGCCAGCATGGAAGGGAGGGGAGAGACCCAGTACTTC. Its protein product is CASMEGRGETQYF.

The chain couples TRBV28 to TRBJ1-5; the D is unclear. This CDR3 region has 15 residues. Trimming pared 7 bases from V and 0 bases from J, leaving 13 bases between. Per germline, CDR1 MDHEN and CDR2 SYDVKM. CDR3 sequence reads: CASTRGIVSNQPQHF. DNA for the CDR3: TGTGCCAGCACCCGCGGAATAGTTAGCAATCAGCCCCAGCATTTT.

V is TRBV10-3 and J is TRBJ2-1; D call uncertain. This CDR3 has 13 amino acids. V lost 7 bases and J 0 bases, leaving 7 bases between the germline ends. Germline loops: CDR1 ENHRY, CDR2 SYGVKD. The CDR3 reads CAIKEGSYNEQFF. The CDR3 nucleotides read TGTGCCATCAAAGAAGGCTCCTACAATGAGCAGTTCTTC.

CDR3 in DNA: TGTGCCAGCAGTACCGGGACTCTTTCCTACAATGAGCAGTTCTTC. Translating it yields CASSTGTLSYNEQFF. The chain employs TRBV27 and TRBJ2-1; a weak D match, TRBD2 (6 bases). Germline V gene data show CDR1 as MNHEY and CDR2 as SMNVEV (reference sequence). V shed 5 bases and J shed 1 base, with 12 bases lying between them. This CDR3 spans 15 amino acids.

This clonotype has just a few counts. The chain joins TRBV20-1 to TRBJ2-4; 10 positions agree with TRBD2. Per the germline V gene, CDR1 is DFQATT and CDR2 is SNEGSKA (reference sequence). Losses at the gene ends were 0 bases for V and 12 bases for J; bases not matched to a gene: 17. The CDR3 covers 17 residues. In nucleotides, the CDR3 is TGCAGTGCTAGAGAAGAAACAGGACTAGCGGAGGGTCCGGGTCAGTACTTC. Encoded protein: CSAREETGLAEGPGQYF.

This chain joins TRBV5-4 and TRBJ1-1; 7 positions match TRBD1. CDR1 is SGHNT, CDR2 YYREEE, per germline (reference sequence). The V segment lost 3 bases and the J segment 4 bases; nucleotides outside the gene matches: 6. CDR3 length: 14 residues. CDR3: CASSSGQRGTEAFF. The CDR3 DNA sequence: TGTGCCAGCAGCTCGGGACAGCGCGGCACTGAAGCTTTCTTT.

This clonotype was seen at least ten times. This chain connects TRBV7-2 to TRBJ2-7; D ambiguous. V was shortened by 2 bases and J by 6 bases, with 8 bases between the two germline ends. From germline, CDR1 is SGHTA and CDR2 FQGNSA. The CDR3 is 12 residues long. The CDR3 region has the DNA TGTGCCAGCAGCTTACTCGGGTTCGAGCAGTACTTC. As protein: CASSLLGFEQYF.

This chain joins TRBV7-9 and TRBJ1-1, with D possibly TRBD1 on 5 matching bases. Germline V gives CDR1 SEHNR, CDR2 FQNEAQ (reference sequence). With 4 bases removed from V and 0 bases from J, the gap between germline ends came to 12 bases. The CDR3 has 15 residues. CDR3 DNA: TGTGCCAGCAGCTACGACGGGACGGTGAACACTGAAGCTTTCTTT. This encodes CASSYDGTVNTEAFF.